This T cell receptor (beta chain) came from a study of OX40 agonist ivuxolimab in advanced cancers. Method: immunoSEQ multiplex PCR; TCRdb's copy keeps in-frame clones and lacks some. The repertoire holds 60,000 to 85,000 clones, 70% to 90% seen once, with 3% to 4% in the top ten. Germline CDR1 LGHNT, CDR2 FRNRAP. CDR3 length: 13 residues. The ends were cut back, 0 bases at V and 7 bases at J, with 6 bases in the middle. The V call is TRBV12-5, the J call TRBJ2-2; D not certain. The receptor was isolated from an adult with an advanced solid tumor such as melanoma, head and neck, liver or kidney cancer. Sequenced here: CD4+ or CD8+ T cells sorted from blood, sampled in a trial of the OX40 agonist ivuxolimab. The CDR3 loop is CASGLVDGGELFF. In DNA, the CDR3 is TGTGCTAGTGGTTTGGTAGACGGCGGGGAGCTGTTTTTT.